What follows is one TCR beta chain and its context. Assay: immunoSEQ multiplex PCR; the TCRdb copy retains only in-frame clones and omits some. This sample has 60,000 to 85,000 clones, with approximately 80% found just once. V dropped 4 bases and J dropped 2 bases, with 14 bases sitting between them. There are 15 residues in the CDR3. The germline V gene has CDR1 SGDLS and CDR2 YYNGEE. These data belong to a study of blood T cell repertoires in COVID-19. The receptor was derived from an elderly man with acute or convalescent COVID-19. What was sequenced was peripheral blood. The chain is built from TRBV9 and TRBJ2-3; D call uncertain. The DNA for the CDR3 is TGTGCCAGCAGCCCCCGCAGTGGAGCCACAGATACGCAGTATTTT. It is translated as CASSPRSGATDTQYF.